These 9 T cell receptor beta chains originate from one sample sequenced in a study of shared T cell receptors in the human thymus. Sequencing used immunoSEQ multiplex PCR; TCRdb keeps in-frame clones, though not all of them. The sample shows roughly 550,000 clones, around 82% of them seen only once. These data were likewise used in another study, on human thymus T cells.

Material for sequencing was thymocytes. These receptors all stem from a boy in the first two years of life with a congenital heart defect.

This chain links TRBV11-2 with TRBJ1-2; 10 bases are a match to TRBD1. The CDR3 is 14 residues long. The germline CDR1 and CDR2 sequences are SGHAT and FQNNGV. V dropped 5 bases and J dropped 4; count of bases not matched to a gene: 4. The CDR3 reads CASSLGQGSYGYTF. Here the CDR3 DNA reads TGTGCCAGCAGCCTGGGACAGGGGTCCTATGGCTACACCTTC.

The genes are TRBV10-2 and TRBJ2-3; D is ambiguous. V was shortened by 2 bases and J by 3 bases, with 12 bases between the two germline ends. Germline loops: CDR1 WSHSY, CDR2 SAAADI. CDR3 size: 15 residues. The DNA for the CDR3 is TGCGCCAGCAGTGAGGGAACAGAAAGTACAGATACGCAGTATTTT. Its protein product is CASSEGTESTDTQYF.

This chain joins TRBV5-4 and TRBJ2-3; D perhaps matches TRBD2 (6 bases). Trimming removed 2 bases from V and 6 bases from J, with 13 bases in between. Germline V gene data show CDR1 as SGHNT and CDR2 as YYREEE (reference sequence). The length of the CDR3 is 14 residues. The CDR3, as DNA: TGTGCCAGCAGCTTAGTAGCGGAAGAGGATACGCAGTATTTT. Translated: CASSLVAEEDTQYF.

The chain is built from TRBV4-2 and TRBJ2-1, with D maybe TRBD1 (7 bases). This CDR3 has 13 amino acids. Germline V CDR1 and CDR2: LGHNA, YNFKEQ. Deletions cut 3 bases from V and 10 bases from J, with 13 bases between. In nucleotides, the CDR3 is TGTGCCAGCAGCCAGTATTCAGGGGGGGAGCAGTTCTTC. Residues: CASSQYSGGEQFF.

The chain uses TRBV7-9 and TRBJ2-5; D may be TRBD2 (5 bases). This CDR3 region has 14 residues. Trimming shortened V by 6 bases and J by 1 base, and 12 bases separated the two germline ends. Germline CDR1 and CDR2: SEHNR and FQNEAQ (reference sequence). The CDR3 nucleotides are TGTGCCAGCAGTACCGGGGTCCGCCAAGAGACCCAGTACTTC. Its translation is CASSTGVRQETQYF.

In this sample, this clone turned up once. This chain uses TRBV30 with TRBJ1-3, with TRBD1 as a possible D gene (6 bases). This CDR3 spans 15 amino acids. V was pared by 0 bases and J by 2 bases, with 11 bases between. Per the germline V gene, CDR1 is GTSNPN and CDR2 is SVGIG (reference sequence). Here the CDR3 reads CAWSVPAGAGNTIYF. For the CDR3, the DNA is TGTGCCTGGAGTGTTCCCGCAGGGGCTGGAAACACCATATATTTT.

The genes are TRBV29-1 and TRBJ2-5; 7 bases are a match to TRBD2. This CDR3 spans 16 amino acids. Germline CDR1 SQVTM, CDR2 ANQGSEA. J lost 2 bases, V lost 1 base, and 10 bases had no gene match. CDR3 residues: CSVEGRDSGPQETQYF. The CDR3 DNA reads TGCAGCGTTGAAGGGAGGGATAGCGGGCCGCAAGAGACCCAGTACTTC.

The chain links TRBV15 to TRBJ2-7, with 9 bases that match TRBD1. CDR1 and CDR2 (germline): LNHNV, YYDKDF (reference sequence). CDR3 length equals 13 residues. Losses at the gene ends were 1 base for V and 6 bases for J; bases not matched to a gene: 1. The CDR3, as DNA: TGTGCCACCAGCAGAGGGGACAGGGCCGAGCAGTACTTC. This sequence encodes CATSRGDRAEQYF.

This clone has only a few counts. The chain couples TRBV21-1 to TRBJ2-6; TRBD2 is the table's D call and was not checked against the DNA. TRBV21-1 is marked as a pseudogene. The CDR3 runs 16 residues. The CDR3 loop reads CASSKRAGRGSDVLTF. CDR3 DNA sequence: TGTGCCAGCAGCAAGAGAGCCGGCAGAGGTAGTGACGTCCTGACTTTC.